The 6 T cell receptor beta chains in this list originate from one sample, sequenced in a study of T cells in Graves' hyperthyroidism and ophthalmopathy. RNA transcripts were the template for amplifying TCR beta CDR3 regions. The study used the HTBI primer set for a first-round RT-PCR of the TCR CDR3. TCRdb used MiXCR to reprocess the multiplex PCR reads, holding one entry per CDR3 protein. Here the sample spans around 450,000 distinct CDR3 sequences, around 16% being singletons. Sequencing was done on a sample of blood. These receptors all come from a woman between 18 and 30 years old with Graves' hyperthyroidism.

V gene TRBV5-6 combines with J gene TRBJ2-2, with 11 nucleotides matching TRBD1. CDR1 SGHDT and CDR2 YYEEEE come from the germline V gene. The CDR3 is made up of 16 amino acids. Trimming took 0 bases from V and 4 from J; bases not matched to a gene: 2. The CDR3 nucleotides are TGTGCCAGCAGCTTGGTGGGGACAGGGGGCACCGGGGAGCTGTTTTTT. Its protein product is CASSLVGTGGTGELFF. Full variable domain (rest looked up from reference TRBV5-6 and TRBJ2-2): DAGVTQSPTHLIKTRGQQVTLRCSPKSGHDTVSWYQQALGQGPQFIFQYYEEEERQRGNFPDRFSGHQFPNYSSELNVNALLLGDSALYLCASSLVGTGGTGELFFGEGSRLTVL.

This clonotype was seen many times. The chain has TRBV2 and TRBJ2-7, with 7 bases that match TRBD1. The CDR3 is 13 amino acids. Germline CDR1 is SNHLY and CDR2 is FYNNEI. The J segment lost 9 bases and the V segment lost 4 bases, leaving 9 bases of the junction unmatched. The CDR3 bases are TGTGCCAGCAGTGGGACAGGCCTTGGATTGCAGTACTTC. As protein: CASSGTGLGLQYF.

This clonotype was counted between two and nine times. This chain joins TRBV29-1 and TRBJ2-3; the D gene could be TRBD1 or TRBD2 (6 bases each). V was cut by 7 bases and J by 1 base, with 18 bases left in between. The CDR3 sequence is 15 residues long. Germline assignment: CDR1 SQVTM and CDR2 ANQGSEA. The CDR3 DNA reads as TGCAGCGCTCCTAAACGGGGGCCCGGCACAGATACGCAGTATTTT. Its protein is CSAPKRGPGTDTQYF.

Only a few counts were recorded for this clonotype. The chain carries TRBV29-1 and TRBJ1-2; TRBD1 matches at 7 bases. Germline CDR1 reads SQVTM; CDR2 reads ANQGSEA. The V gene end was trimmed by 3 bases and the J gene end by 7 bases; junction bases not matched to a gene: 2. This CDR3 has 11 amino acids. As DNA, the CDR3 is TGCAGCGTTGATCACAGGGGTGGCTACACCTTC. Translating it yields CSVDHRGGYTF.

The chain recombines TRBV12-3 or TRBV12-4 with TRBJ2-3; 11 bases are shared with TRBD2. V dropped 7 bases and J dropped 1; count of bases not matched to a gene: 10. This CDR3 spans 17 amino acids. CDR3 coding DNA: TGTGCCAGCACCATAGCGGGGGGGCCCGGCGGCACAGATACGCAGTATTTT. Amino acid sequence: CASTIAGGPGGTDTQYF.

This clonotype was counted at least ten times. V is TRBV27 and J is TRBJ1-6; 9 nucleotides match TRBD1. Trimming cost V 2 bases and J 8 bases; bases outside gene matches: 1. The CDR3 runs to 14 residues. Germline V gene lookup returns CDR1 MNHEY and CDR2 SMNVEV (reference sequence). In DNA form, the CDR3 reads TGTGCCAGCAGTTTAGACAGGGGGTATTCACCCCTCCACTTT. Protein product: CASSLDRGYSPLHF.